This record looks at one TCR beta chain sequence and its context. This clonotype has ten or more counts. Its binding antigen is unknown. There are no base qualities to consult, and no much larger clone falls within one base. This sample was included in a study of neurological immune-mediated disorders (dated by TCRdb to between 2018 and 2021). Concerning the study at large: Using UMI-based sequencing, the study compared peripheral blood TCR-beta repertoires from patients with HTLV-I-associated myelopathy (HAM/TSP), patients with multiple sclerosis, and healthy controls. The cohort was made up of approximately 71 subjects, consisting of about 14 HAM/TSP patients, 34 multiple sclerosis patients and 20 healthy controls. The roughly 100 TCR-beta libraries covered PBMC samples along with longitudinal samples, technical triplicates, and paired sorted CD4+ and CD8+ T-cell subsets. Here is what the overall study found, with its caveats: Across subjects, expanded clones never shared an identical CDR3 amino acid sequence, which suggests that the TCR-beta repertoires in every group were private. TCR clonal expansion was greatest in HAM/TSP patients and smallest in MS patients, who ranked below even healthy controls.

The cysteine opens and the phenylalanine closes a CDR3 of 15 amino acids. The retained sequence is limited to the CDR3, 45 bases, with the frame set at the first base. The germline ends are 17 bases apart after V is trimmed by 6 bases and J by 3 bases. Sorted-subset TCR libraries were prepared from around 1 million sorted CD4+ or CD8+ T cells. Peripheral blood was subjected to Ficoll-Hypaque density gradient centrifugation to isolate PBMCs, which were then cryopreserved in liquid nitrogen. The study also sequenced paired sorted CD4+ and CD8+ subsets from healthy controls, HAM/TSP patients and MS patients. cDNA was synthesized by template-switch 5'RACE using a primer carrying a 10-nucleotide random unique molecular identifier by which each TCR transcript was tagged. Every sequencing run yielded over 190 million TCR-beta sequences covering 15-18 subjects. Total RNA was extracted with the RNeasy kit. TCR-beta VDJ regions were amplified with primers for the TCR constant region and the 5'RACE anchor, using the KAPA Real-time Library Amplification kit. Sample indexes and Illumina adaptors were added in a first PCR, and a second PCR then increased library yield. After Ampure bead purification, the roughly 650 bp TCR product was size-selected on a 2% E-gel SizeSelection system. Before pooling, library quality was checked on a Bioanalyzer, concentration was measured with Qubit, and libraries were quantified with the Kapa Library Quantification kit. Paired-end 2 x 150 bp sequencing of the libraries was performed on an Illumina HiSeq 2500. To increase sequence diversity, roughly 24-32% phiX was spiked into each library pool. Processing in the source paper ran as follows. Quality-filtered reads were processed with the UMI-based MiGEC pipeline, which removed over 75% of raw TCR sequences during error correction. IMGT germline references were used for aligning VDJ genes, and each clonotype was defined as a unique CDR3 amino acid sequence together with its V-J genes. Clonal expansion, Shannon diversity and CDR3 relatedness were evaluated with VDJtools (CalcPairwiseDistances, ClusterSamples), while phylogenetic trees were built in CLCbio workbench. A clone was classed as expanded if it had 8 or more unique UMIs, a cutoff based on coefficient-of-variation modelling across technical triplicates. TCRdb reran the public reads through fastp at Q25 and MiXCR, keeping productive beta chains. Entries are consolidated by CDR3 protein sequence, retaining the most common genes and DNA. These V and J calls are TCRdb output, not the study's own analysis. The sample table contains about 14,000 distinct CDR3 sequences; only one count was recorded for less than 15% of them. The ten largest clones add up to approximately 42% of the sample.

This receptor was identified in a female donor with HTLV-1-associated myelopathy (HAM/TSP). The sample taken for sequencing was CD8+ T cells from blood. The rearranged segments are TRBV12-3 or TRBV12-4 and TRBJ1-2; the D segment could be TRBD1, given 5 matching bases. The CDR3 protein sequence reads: CASSLGDGRYYGYTF. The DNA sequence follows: TGTGCCAGCAGCCTGGGGGACGGACGGTACTATGGCTACACCTTC.